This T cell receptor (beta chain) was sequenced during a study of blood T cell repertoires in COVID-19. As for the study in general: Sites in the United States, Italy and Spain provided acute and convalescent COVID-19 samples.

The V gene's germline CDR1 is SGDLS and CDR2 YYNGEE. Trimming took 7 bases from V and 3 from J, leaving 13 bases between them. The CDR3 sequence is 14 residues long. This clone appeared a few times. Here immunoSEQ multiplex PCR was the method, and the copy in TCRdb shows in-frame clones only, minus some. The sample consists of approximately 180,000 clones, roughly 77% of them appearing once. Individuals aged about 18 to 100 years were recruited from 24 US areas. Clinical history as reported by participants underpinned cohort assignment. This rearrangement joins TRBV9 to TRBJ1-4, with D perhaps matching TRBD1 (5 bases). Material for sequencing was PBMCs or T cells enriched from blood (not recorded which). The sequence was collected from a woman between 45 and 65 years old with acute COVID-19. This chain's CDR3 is CASGRGSANEKLFF. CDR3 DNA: TGTGCCAGCGGCCGGGGGTCGGCTAATGAAAAACTGTTTTTT.